The 25 T cell receptor beta chains given below trace back to one sample, sequenced in a study of beta chain features in type 1 diabetes. Investigators reverse transcribed all isolated RNA, so they sequenced expressed TCRB transcripts. Here immunoSEQ multiplex PCR was the method, and the copy in TCRdb shows in-frame clones only, minus some. This sample has tens of thousands of clones; roughly 50% occur once, and the top ten carry about 0.25%. The sequenced sample was stem cell memory CD4+ T cells from blood. Source of these receptors: a young woman in good health.

This clone was counted between two and nine times. This chain uses TRBV5-1 with TRBJ2-1; possible D gene TRBD2, 5 bases. V lost 4 bases and J 9 bases, leaving 11 bases between the germline ends. Germline-derived CDR1 and CDR2 are SGHRS and YFSETQ. CDR3 length equals 12 residues. The CDR3 DNA reads TGCGCCAGCAGCGGGAGTGTCCCTGAGCAGTTCTTC. This codes for CASSGSVPEQFF.

The chain's CDR3 is CSVHGTSGSNNEQFF. CDR3 DNA: TGCAGCGTTCATGGGACTAGCGGGAGTAACAATGAGCAGTTCTTC. The chain joins TRBV29-1 to TRBJ2-1, with TRBD2 identical over 14 bases. Trimming cost V 5 bases and J 5 bases; bases outside gene matches: 5. CDR3 length: 15 amino acids. Germline V gene sequence: CDR1 SQVTM, CDR2 ANQGSEA.

This clone turned up a few times. The genes are TRBV29-1 and TRBJ2-7; D ambiguous. Trimming shortened V by 4 bases and J by 0 bases, and 19 bases separated the two germline ends. In germline, CDR1 is SQVTM, CDR2 ANQGSEA. The CDR3 runs 16 residues. The CDR3 DNA reads as TGCAGCGTTGCGTCAGTTTGGCTCCACAGCTCCTACGAGCAGTACTTC. As protein: CSVASVWLHSSYEQYF.

This clone was seen more than once but under ten times. CDR3 in amino acids: CASSSPGTGVDEQYF. The CDR3 bases are TGCGCCAGCAGCTCTCCCGGGACAGGGGTCGACGAGCAGTACTTC. This sequence joins TRBV5-1 and TRBJ2-7, with 10 bases fitting TRBD1. The V and J ends lost 3 bases and 5 bases, in that order; junction bases with no gene match: 8. This CDR3 is 15 amino acids long. CDR1 SGHRS and CDR2 YFSETQ come from the germline V gene.

The V and J genes are TRBV7-2 and TRBJ2-7; TRBD1 matches 8 bases. The germline CDR1 and CDR2 sequences are SGHTA and FQGNSA. V shed 7 bases, J shed 5 bases, and the junction held 16 bases outside the gene matches. The CDR3 extends over 16 amino acids. The CDR3 loop is CASMSWVGAGGNEQYF. CDR3 nucleotide sequence: TGTGCCAGCATGAGTTGGGTTGGTGCAGGGGGCAACGAGCAGTACTTC.

This clone was recorded a few times. The V call is TRBV4-2, the J call TRBJ2-3, with 11 bases identical to TRBD2. The junction had 7 bases not matched to a gene; V was cut back by 3 bases and J by 5 bases. Germline V gives CDR1 LGHNA, CDR2 YNFKEQ. This CDR3 has 16 residues. The CDR3 is CASSQQLAGVVDTQYF. In DNA, the CDR3 is TGTGCCAGCAGCCAGCAACTAGCGGGAGTAGTAGATACGCAGTATTTT.

The V and J genes are TRBV30 and TRBJ2-3, with TRBD2 identical over 9 bases. With V trimmed by 1 base and J by 0 bases, 5 bases remained unmatched. The CDR3 is 16 amino acids. Germline lookup yields CDR1 GTSNPN and CDR2 SVGIG (reference sequence). DNA for the CDR3: TGTGCCTGGAGTGGGCATAGCGGGAGTAGCACAGATACGCAGTATTTT. As protein: CAWSGHSGSSTDTQYF.

J is TRBJ2-7 and V is TRBV5-6; 9 nucleotides align to TRBD1. With V trimmed by 4 bases and J by 3 bases, 8 bases remained unmatched. Germline-derived CDR1 and CDR2 are SGHDT and YYEEEE. The CDR3 is 15 residues long. CDR3 DNA sequence: TGTGCCAGCAGCCTTCTGGGACAGGGTGGCTACGAGCAGTACTTC. Its protein product is CASSLLGQGGYEQYF.

The J gene is TRBJ2-7, the V gene TRBV18; D perhaps matches TRBD1 (6 bases). The CDR3 extends over 13 amino acids. Germline V gene data show CDR1 as KGHSH and CDR2 as LQKENI. V lost 5 bases and J 2 bases, leaving 10 bases between the germline ends. For the CDR3, the DNA is TGTGCCAGCTCAGCTGGACAGACCTACGAGCAGTACTTC. Translation: CASSAGQTYEQYF.

The chain uses TRBV7-2 and TRBJ2-1; 8 bases align to TRBD1. V gave up 5 bases and J gave up 3 bases; unmatched junction bases: 12. This CDR3 region has 17 residues. Germline V gives CDR1 SGHTA, CDR2 FQGNSA. This CDR3 is CASSTSTGDLYYNEQFF. CDR3 coding DNA: TGTGCCAGCAGCACTTCGACAGGGGATTTATACTACAATGAGCAGTTCTTC.

The V call is TRBV7-9, the J call TRBJ2-7; D ambiguous. Germline V gives CDR1 SEHNR, CDR2 FQNEAQ (reference sequence). The V end lost 2 bases, the J end lost 2 bases, and 13 bases lay between the germline ends. The CDR3 is made up of 15 amino acids. The CDR3 DNA sequence: TGTGCCAGCAGCTTAAATAGCCCCGCCACCTACGAGCAGTACTTC. Its translation is CASSLNSPATYEQYF.

The rearrangement links TRBV4-1 to TRBJ2-7; 14 bases match TRBD2. In germline, CDR1 is MGHRA, CDR2 YSYEKL. With V trimmed by 3 bases and J by 4 bases, 11 bases remained unmatched. This CDR3 spans 18 amino acids. The DNA for the CDR3 is TGCGCCAGCAGCCACCTACCCTCGGGACTAGCGGGAGAGTACGAGCAGTACTTC. As protein: CASSHLPSGLAGEYEQYF.

The chain employs TRBV7-2 and TRBJ2-5; D remains unclear. Trimming cost V 1 base and J 5 bases, with 14 bases left between them. This CDR3 contains 15 residues. Germline V gene data show CDR1 as SGHTA and CDR2 as FQGNSA. The CDR3 nucleotides read TGTGCCAGCAGCTTAGGTTCGTCGGGTCGGGAGACCCAGTACTTC. Amino acids: CASSLGSSGRETQYF.

This clone has more than one count but fewer than ten. This sequence joins TRBV7-3 and TRBJ2-7, with D tentatively TRBD2 (5 bases). The CDR3 is 13 residues long. Germline CDR1 is SGHTA and CDR2 is FQGTGA. The V end lost 5 bases, the J end lost 7 bases, and 15 bases lay between the germline ends. The CDR3 here is CASSPGVAREQYF. The CDR3 nucleotides are TGTGCCAGCAGCCCCGGGGTAGCGCGGGAGCAGTACTTC.

This clone appeared a few times. V gene TRBV4-1 combines with J gene TRBJ2-3; 9 bases are shared with TRBD2. Germline assignment: CDR1 MGHRA and CDR2 YSYEKL. Trimming removed 1 base from V and 5 bases from J; junction bases left unmatched: 7. The CDR3 extends over 16 amino acids. The CDR3 here is CASSQGAGGPGDTQYF. CDR3 sequence (DNA): TGCGCCAGCAGCCAAGGGGCGGGAGGGCCGGGAGATACGCAGTATTTT.

This sequence joins TRBV28 and TRBJ2-4; D remains unclear. The CDR3 has 13 amino acids. The germline gives CDR1 MDHEN, CDR2 SYDVKM. Trimming left V 6 bases short and J 3 bases short, with 9 bases between. The DNA of the CDR3 is TGTGCCAGCAGGGTGGGCAGCAAAAACATTCAGTACTTC. This encodes CASRVGSKNIQYF.

This clone has more than one count but fewer than ten. At one end the junction does not follow the germline gene, possibly because of a read error. The chain is built from TRBV7-2 and TRBJ2-3; 11 bases are shared with TRBD2. CDR1 SGHTA and CDR2 FQGNSA come from the germline V gene. The CDR3 loop spans 15 amino acids. CDR3 loop: CASRLAGGNTDTQYF. CDR3 nucleotide sequence: TGTGCCAGCAGGTTAGCGGGAGGGAACACAGATACGCAGTATTTT.

V and J are TRBV9 and TRBJ2-1; D gene ambiguous. Trimming left V 0 bases short and J 7 bases short, with 8 bases between. This CDR3 region has 13 residues. Germline V gene data show CDR1 as SGDLS and CDR2 as YYNGEE. CDR3 amino acids: CASSVDAVNEQFF. CDR3 nucleotides: TGTGCCAGCAGCGTAGATGCAGTTAATGAGCAGTTCTTC.

V and J are TRBV7-9 and TRBJ1-2, with 7 bases identical to TRBD1. Germline lookup yields CDR1 SEHNR and CDR2 FQNEAQ (reference sequence). The CDR3 loop spans 13 amino acids. V shed 5 bases, J shed 4 bases, and the junction held 4 bases outside the gene matches. CDR3 in DNA: TGTGCCAGCAGCGCCCGGGACAGCTATGGCTACACCTTC. This translates into CASSARDSYGYTF.

This clone has only a few counts. V and J are TRBV7-2 and TRBJ2-5; no definite D call. Looked up from germline, CDR1 is SGHTA and CDR2 is FQGNSA. V lost 1 base and J lost 1, with 10 bases in between. This CDR3 contains 15 residues. This CDR3 is CASSLGNRGQETQYF. The CDR3 bases are TGTGCCAGCAGCTTAGGAAACCGCGGCCAAGAGACCCAGTACTTC.

V gene TRBV27 combines with J gene TRBJ1-5, with 7 bases fitting TRBD1. The CDR3 totals 15 residues. V lost 6 bases, J lost 3 bases, and 8 bases stayed unmatched. Germline CDR1 MNHEY, CDR2 SMNVEV (reference sequence). The CDR3 region has the DNA TGTGCCAGCAGCCCTGACAGGGTGAACAATCAGCCCCAGCATTTT. It encodes CASSPDRVNNQPQHF.

The gene calls are TRBV11-2 and TRBJ2-1, with 11 positions matching TRBD2. Germline CDR1 is SGHAT and CDR2 is FQNNGV. The CDR3 sequence is 16 residues long. After removal of 2 bases from V and 7 bases from J, the junction contained 7 bases not matched to a gene. In DNA, the CDR3 is TGTGCCAGCAGCTTATCTCCTCTAGCGGGGGGTAATGAGCAGTTCTTC. This codes for CASSLSPLAGGNEQFF.

Only one count was recorded for this clone. The genes are TRBV14 and TRBJ2-1; 9 positions match TRBD2. In germline, CDR1 is SGHDN, CDR2 FVKESK. Germline trimming cut 0 bases from V and 8 bases from J; bases unmatched to any gene: 11. The CDR3 is 17 amino acids. The CDR3 DNA reads as TGTGCCAGCAGCCAAGAATTTGGACTAGCGACAGGAGATGAGCAGTTCTTC. Amino acid sequence: CASSQEFGLATGDEQFF.

The chain carries TRBV28 and TRBJ1-1, with D possibly TRBD1 on 5 matching bases. V was cut by 2 bases and J by 0 bases, with 16 bases left in between. Germline V CDR1 and CDR2: MDHEN, SYDVKM. The CDR3 length is 17 residues. The CDR3 nucleotides are TGTGCCAGCAGTTTAACGGTTTACAGGACCCTGAACACTGAAGCTTTCTTT. Its protein is CASSLTVYRTLNTEAFF.

This chain uses TRBV9 with TRBJ2-3; the D gene is possibly TRBD2 (5 bases). V lost 3 bases, J lost 2 bases, and 31 bases lay in between. In germline, CDR1 is SGDLS, CDR2 YYNGEE. The CDR3 has 21 amino acids. The CDR3 nucleotides read TGTGCCAGCAGCGGGCAGAAGTCTAGCTCCCCCGGGCTAACATACACAGATACGCAGTATTTT. It is translated as CASSGQKSSSPGLTYTDTQYF.